This entry is about one TCR beta chain. Antigen: not known. Treatment denoted: 15 Gy SBRT to primary tumor, nephrectomy 4 weeks later. Clear cell pathology was present in this patient's renal cell carcinoma. These data are taken from a study of radiation and T cells in renal cell carcinoma. The V and J ends lost 0 bases and 6 bases respectively, with 12 bases between them. The CDR3 is made up of 14 amino acids. Germline values: CDR1 GTSNPN, CDR2 SVGIG (reference sequence). TCRdb keeps only in-frame clones here, not all; method: immunoSEQ multiplex PCR. In the table there are about 18,000 clones, about 50% of which are singletons. Findings and limits, study-wide: Dominant CDR3 motifs occupied more repertoire in irradiated than control tumors. In blood, top tumor clones expanded by 2 weeks, shrinking by 4. Sampling covered only 0.95 to 1 g of each tumor.

V usage is TRBV30 and J usage is TRBJ2-1; D is unresolved. Sequenced here: tumor tissue, sampled from a patient whose treatment included radiotherapy and nephrectomy. The sequence was obtained from a man aged 50-60 years with renal cell carcinoma. CDR3 nucleotide sequence: TGTGCCTGGAGTGTCTATGGCGCTTTCAATGAGCAGTTCTTC. It encodes CAWSVYGAFNEQFF.